The present T cell receptor beta chain was sequenced within a study of T-cell reconstitution after alpha-beta-depleted transplantation in children. Unique molecular identifiers were built into the TCRbeta library. Via MiXCR, TCRdb re-called the PCR reads, giving one row per CDR3 protein. The sample gives about 420,000 distinct CDR3 sequences, roughly a tenth of which show up once; roughly 6% is in the top ten. The CDR3 length is 16 residues. The ends lost 8 bases at V and 4 bases at J; junction bases unmatched: 10. The starting material was PBMCs from the stem cell graft donor, obtained from the stem cell graft. The rearrangement joins TRBV12-3 or TRBV12-4 to TRBJ2-6; 8 nucleotides match TRBD1. This TCR derives from a human donor who donated a stem cell graft to a child with acute myeloid leukemia. CDR3 DNA sequence: TGTGCCAGCGGGTCAGGGGGCGCGGGGGGGGCCAACGTCCTGACTTTC. Amino acid sequence: CASGSGGAGGANVLTF.